This T cell receptor beta chain stems from a study of low-dose radiotherapy and immunotherapy resistance in tumors. About the study: Each fraction for Cohort 1 was 0.5 Gy, given every 2 weeks, and the total came to 6.5 Gy. It was 1 Gy per fraction every two weeks that Cohort 2 received, adding up to 13 Gy over 26 weeks. While receiving nivolumab 240 mg every two weeks, patients also received ipilimumab 1 mg/kg every six weeks, both intravenously.

This clonotype has a count of ten or more. The CDR3 is 16 residues long. Germline trimming cut 5 bases from V and 3 bases from J; bases unmatched to any gene: 10. CDR1 is SGHTA, CDR2 FQGTGA, per germline. Time point indicated: after trial treatment. This sample's treatment: LDRT plus nivolumab, ipilimumab, low-dose cyclophosphamide and aspirin (RACIN trial). Donors received nivolumab, ipilimumab, aspirin, low-dose cyclophosphamide and low-dose radiotherapy. Alpha- and beta-chain coverage of first-strand cDNA came from TRAV- and TRBV-specific primers. With a constant-region primer and a V-primer adapter, TCRs were subjected to around 18 PCR cycles of amplification. MiXCR was run by TCRdb on the reads, yielding one entry per CDR3 protein. The sample carries tens of thousands of distinct CDR3 sequences, roughly 20% recorded once.

This clonotype was sampled from a female donor with ovarian cancer. The specimen was PBMCs, collected after low-dose radiotherapy plus immunotherapy. V is TRBV7-3 and J is TRBJ2-1; TRBD1 agrees at 7 bases. The CDR3 region has the DNA TGTGCCAGCAGCCCCCAGACAGGGCAAGGCTACAATGAGCAGTTCTTC. Translated: CASSPQTGQGYNEQFF.